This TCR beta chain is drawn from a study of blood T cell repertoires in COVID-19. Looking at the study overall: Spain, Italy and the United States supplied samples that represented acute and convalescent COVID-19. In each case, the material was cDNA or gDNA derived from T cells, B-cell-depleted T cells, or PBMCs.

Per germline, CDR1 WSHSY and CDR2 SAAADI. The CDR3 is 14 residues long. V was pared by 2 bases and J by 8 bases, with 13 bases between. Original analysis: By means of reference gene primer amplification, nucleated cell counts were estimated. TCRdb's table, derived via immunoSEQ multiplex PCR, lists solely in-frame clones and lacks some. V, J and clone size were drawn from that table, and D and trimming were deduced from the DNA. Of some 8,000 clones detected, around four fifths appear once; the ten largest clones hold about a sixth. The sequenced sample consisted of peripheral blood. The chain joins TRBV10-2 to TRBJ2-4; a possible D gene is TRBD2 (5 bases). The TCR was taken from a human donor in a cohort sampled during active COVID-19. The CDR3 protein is CASSERGLRDIQYF. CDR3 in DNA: TGCGCCAGCAGTGAGCGGGGTCTCCGAGACATTCAGTACTTC.